This T cell receptor (beta chain) was profiled in a study of human T cells and chemical hapten exposure. The V end was cut by 5 bases, the J end by 4 bases, with 11 bases between. This CDR3 has 13 amino acids. Germline V gene lookup returns CDR1 MNHNY and CDR2 SVGAGI (reference sequence). The sample's time point: patch test 1, 2 weeks after DPC sensitization. Indicated treatment: therapeutic diphenylcyclopropenone sensitization with weekly scalp DPC. TCRdb reprocessed the RACE reads with MiXCR, giving one entry per CDR3 protein. Among 75,000 to 95,000 distinct CDR3 sequences, around 11% were seen once, and the ten largest hold around 3.2%. This clonotype was recorded many times.

V usage is TRBV6-6 and J usage is TRBJ2-5, with a possible D match to TRBD1 (5 bases). Material: whole blood, obtained in connection with sensitization to the hapten diphenylcyclopropenone (DPC). The receptor was isolated from a woman between 55 and 75 years old with alopecia areata. Some clones in this sample may be carry-over from other donors' samples. For the CDR3, the DNA is TGTGCCAGCAGTACGACAGTCGGAGAGACCCAGTACTTC. Translated: CASSTTVGETQYF.